This paragraph reports one T cell receptor (beta chain). The target antigen is unknown. This specimen belongs to a study of T cells in localized non-small cell lung cancer. Whole-study results and caveats: Heterogeneity within the tumor remains possible, as just one region underwent sequencing. For the top 100 tumor clones, a median approximately 59 also appeared in adjacent lung. Blood T cell density predicted longer survival; adjacent-lung clonality, shorter.

The V and J ends lost 7 bases and 6 bases, in that order; junction bases with no gene match: 9. Looked up from germline, CDR1 is MNHEY and CDR2 is SVGAGI. The CDR3 is made up of 15 amino acids. Assay used: immunoSEQ multiplex PCR; TCRdb lists only in-frame clones, some missing. The sample gives roughly 23,000 clones, 70% to 90% of which show up once; about an eighth is in the top ten. This receptor was identified in a male donor older than 55 with stage I lung adenocarcinoma. Sequences were derived from peripheral blood, sampled before any cancer treatment. The chain has TRBV6-5 and TRBJ1-2, with 12 positions matching TRBD1. Here the CDR3 DNA reads TGTGCCAGCAAACTACCGGGACAGGGGGCCGATGGCTACACCTTC. It is translated as CASKLPGQGADGYTF.